A single TCR beta chain is shown here with its context. Its antigen is unknown. The sample belongs to a study of cytomegalovirus exposure and HLA in healthy donors. Study-wide results and limits: An analysis done earlier found most TCR beta V segments productive about 87% or about 30% of the time.

Researchers ran the PCR with 60 Vbeta and 13 Jbeta primers. This table comes from immunoSEQ multiplex PCR, and its TCRdb copy is limited to in-frame clones, with some not included. This sample yields around 95,000 clones, of which approximately 72% are seen a single time; around 10% belongs to the top ten. The V end lost 5 bases, the J end lost 5 bases, and 10 bases lay between the germline ends. CDR3 length: 13 amino acids. CDR1 is MNHEY, CDR2 SMNVEV, per germline (reference sequence). The material sequenced was PBMCs. This rearrangement joins TRBV27 to TRBJ2-1; possibly TRBD2 for D (6 bases). This TCR was sampled from a young man in good health and CMV-seropositive. Written as DNA, the CDR3 is TGTGCCAGCAGTGGGAGGATCAACAATGAGCAGTTCTTC. This translates into CASSGRINNEQFF.